This T cell receptor (beta chain) originates from a study of blood T cells in healthy people across ages. A second about 6 to 12 cycle PCR used barcoded and J-beta primers. TCRdb re-analysed the 5' RACE reads in MiXCR, keeping a single row per CDR3 protein. This table holds around 600,000 distinct CDR3 sequences, more than 45% found once. The CDR3 sequence is 12 residues long. The germline V and J ends were trimmed by 2 bases and 5 bases, with 5 bases remaining between them. CDR1 is SGHTA, CDR2 FQGTGA, per germline. In its sample, this clonotype was seen a few times. The sequencing input was blood. The V call is TRBV7-3, the J call TRBJ2-3; no definite D call. The TCR was taken from a man aged 80 or over in good health. The CDR3 spells CASSLQGDTQYF. DNA of the CDR3: TGTGCCAGCAGCTTACAAGGAGATACGCAGTATTTT.